This TCR beta chain appears in the sequencing data of a study of vaccination and CD4 T cells after COVID-19. Looking at the study overall: Post-vaccine specimens were obtained a median 72 days after dose two (range 14 to 241).

This clonotype has more than one count but fewer than ten. Its cognate antigen is unknown. Stated treatment: approximately 9-day PBMC culture with coronavirus spike peptide pools or control peptides (ViraFEST assay). This CDR3 is built from 15 residues. The J segment lost 6 bases and the V segment lost 2 bases, leaving 7 bases of the junction unmatched. Germline V gene data show CDR1 as LNHNV and CDR2 as YYDKDF (reference sequence). Scientists ran DNA taken from cultured CD4+ T cells through the Oncomine TCR Beta short-read assay for sequencing. TCRdb redid the calling of the PCR reads with MiXCR, one entry per CDR3 protein. The sample contains about 14,000 distinct CDR3 sequences, approximately 24% of which appear only once.

The material was CD4+ T cells from blood, cultured in vitro, obtained after SARS-CoV-2 vaccination. The chain carries TRBV15 and TRBJ1-3; 7 nucleotides agree with TRBD1. The receptor was isolated from a human donor who had recovered from COVID-19. CDR3: CATSRYGTELNTIYF. Here the CDR3 DNA reads TGTGCCACCAGCAGATACGGGACAGAGCTAAACACCATATATTTT.